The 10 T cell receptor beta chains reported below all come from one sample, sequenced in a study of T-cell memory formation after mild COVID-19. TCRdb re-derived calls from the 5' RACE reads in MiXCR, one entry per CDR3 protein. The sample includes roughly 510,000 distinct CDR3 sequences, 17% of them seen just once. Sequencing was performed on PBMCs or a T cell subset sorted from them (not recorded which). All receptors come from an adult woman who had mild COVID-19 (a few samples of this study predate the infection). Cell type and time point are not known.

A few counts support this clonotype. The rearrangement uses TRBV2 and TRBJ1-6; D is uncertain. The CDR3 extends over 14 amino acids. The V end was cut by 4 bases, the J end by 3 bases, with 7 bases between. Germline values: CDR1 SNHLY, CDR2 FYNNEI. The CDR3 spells CASSVSGYNSPLHF. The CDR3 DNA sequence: TGTGCCAGCAGTGTTTCGGGCTATAATTCACCCCTCCACTTT.

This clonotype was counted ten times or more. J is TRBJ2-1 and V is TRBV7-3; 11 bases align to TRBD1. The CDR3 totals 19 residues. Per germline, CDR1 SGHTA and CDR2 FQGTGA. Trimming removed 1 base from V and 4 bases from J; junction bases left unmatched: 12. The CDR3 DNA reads TGTGCCAGCAGCTTAATGGGCCCCGGGACAGGGGGGCCGTACAATGAGCAGTTCTTC. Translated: CASSLMGPGTGGPYNEQFF.

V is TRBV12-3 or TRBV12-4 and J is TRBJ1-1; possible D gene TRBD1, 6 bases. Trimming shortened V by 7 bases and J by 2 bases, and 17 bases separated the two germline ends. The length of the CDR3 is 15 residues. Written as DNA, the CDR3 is TGTGCCAGCACCACCAGGGGAGGGCTTAACACTGAAGCTTTCTTT. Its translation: CASTTRGGLNTEAFF.

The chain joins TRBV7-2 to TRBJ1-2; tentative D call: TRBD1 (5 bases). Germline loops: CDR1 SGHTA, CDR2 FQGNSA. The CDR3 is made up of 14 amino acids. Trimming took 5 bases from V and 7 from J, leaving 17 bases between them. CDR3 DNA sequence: TGTGCCAGCAGCCCGGGGGACGTTGCAGGTGGCTACACCTTC. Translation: CASSPGDVAGGYTF.

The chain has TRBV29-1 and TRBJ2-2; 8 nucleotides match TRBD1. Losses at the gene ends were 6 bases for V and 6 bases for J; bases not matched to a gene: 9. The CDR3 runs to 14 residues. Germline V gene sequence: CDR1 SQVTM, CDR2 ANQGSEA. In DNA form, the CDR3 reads TGCAGCGTCCACGGACAGGGACTCGCCGGGGAGCTGTTTTTT. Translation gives CSVHGQGLAGELFF.

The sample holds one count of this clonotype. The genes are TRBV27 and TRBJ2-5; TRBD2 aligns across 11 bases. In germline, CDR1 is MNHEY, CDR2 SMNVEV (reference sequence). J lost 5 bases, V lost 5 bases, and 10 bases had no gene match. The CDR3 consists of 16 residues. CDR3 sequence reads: CASSPHSGGAVETQYF. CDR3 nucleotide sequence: TGTGCCAGCAGTCCCCATAGCGGGGGGGCGGTGGAGACCCAGTACTTC.

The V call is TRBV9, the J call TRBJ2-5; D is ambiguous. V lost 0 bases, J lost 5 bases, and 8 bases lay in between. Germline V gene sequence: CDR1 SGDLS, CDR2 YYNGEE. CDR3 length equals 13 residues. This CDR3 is CASSVGGAETQYF. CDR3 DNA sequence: TGTGCCAGCAGCGTAGGAGGTGCTGAGACCCAGTACTTC.

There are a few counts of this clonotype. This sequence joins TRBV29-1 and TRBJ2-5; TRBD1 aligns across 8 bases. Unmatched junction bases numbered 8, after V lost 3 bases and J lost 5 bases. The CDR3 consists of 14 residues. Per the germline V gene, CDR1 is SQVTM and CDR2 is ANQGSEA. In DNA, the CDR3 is TGCAGCGTTGACGGGACAGGCGGTTGGGAGACCCAGTACTTC. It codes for CSVDGTGGWETQYF.

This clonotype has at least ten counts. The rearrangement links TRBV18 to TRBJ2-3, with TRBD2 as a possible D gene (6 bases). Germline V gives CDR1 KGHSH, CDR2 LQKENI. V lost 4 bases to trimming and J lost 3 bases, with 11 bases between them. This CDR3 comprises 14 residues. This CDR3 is CASSRNGGTDTQYF. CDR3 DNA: TGTGCCAGCTCACGTAACGGGGGAACAGATACGCAGTATTTT. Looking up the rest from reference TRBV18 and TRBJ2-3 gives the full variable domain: NAGVMQNPRHLVRRRGQEARLRCSPMKGHSHVYWYRQLPEEGLKFMVYLQKENIIDESGMPKERFSAEFPKEGPSILRIQQVVRGDSAAYFCASSRNGGTDTQYFGPGTRLTVL.

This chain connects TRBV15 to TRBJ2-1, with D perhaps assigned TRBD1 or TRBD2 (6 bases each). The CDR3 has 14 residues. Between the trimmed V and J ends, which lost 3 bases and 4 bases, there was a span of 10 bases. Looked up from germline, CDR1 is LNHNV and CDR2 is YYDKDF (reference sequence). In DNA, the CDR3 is TGTGCCACCAGCAGCGGGGGCCCTTACAATGAGCAGTTCTTC. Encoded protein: CATSSGGPYNEQFF.